The 29 T cell receptor beta chains below come from one sample, sequenced in a study of cytomegalovirus exposure and HLA in healthy donors. The method was immunoSEQ multiplex PCR; TCRdb's version includes in-frame clones alone and lacks a portion of them. In the table there are some 210,000 clones, roughly 84% of which are singletons. The specimen sequenced was PBMCs. These receptors were taken from a woman younger than 30 in good health and CMV-seropositive.

Points on this clone: This sample includes further DNA sequences coding for the same CDR3. V is TRBV4-1 and J is TRBJ1-1, with D tentatively TRBD1 (6 bases). Germline lookup yields CDR1 MGHRA and CDR2 YSYEKL. V shed 0 bases and J shed 5 bases, with 7 bases lying between them. The length of the CDR3 is 13 residues. In DNA, the CDR3 is TGCGCCAGCAGCCAAGAAGGGGGAACTGAAGCTTTCTTT. Protein product: CASSQEGGTEAFF.

The chain recombines TRBV4-1 with TRBJ1-4, with D possibly TRBD1 on 5 matching bases. The CDR3 is made up of 15 amino acids. Trimming took off 2 bases at V and 6 bases at J, with 13 bases between the two ends. The germline gives CDR1 MGHRA, CDR2 YSYEKL. CDR3 coding DNA: TGCGCCAGCAGCCAACCGACAGATATTGATGAAAAACTGTTTTTT. This sequence encodes CASSQPTDIDEKLFF.

The rearrangement uses TRBV28 and TRBJ2-7; D perhaps matches TRBD2 (6 bases). V lost 7 bases to trimming and J lost 4 bases, with 14 bases between them. Germline V lookup: CDR1 MDHEN, CDR2 SYDVKM. The CDR3 spans 13 residues. This chain's CDR3 is CASNPPGRYEQYF. CDR3 bases: TGTGCCAGCAATCCCCCAGGGAGGTACGAGCAGTACTTC.

The chain links TRBV30 to TRBJ2-5; D is undetermined. This CDR3 has 12 amino acids. Germline V lookup: CDR1 GTSNPN, CDR2 SVGIG (reference sequence). V was cut by 3 bases and J by 7 bases, with 12 bases left in between. CDR3 in DNA: TGTGCCTGGAGAGCCCCCGGTGGGACCCAGTACTTC. It translates to CAWRAPGGTQYF.

For the CDR3, the DNA is TGTGCCAGCAGACTAGCGGGAGCGCGCTACGAGCAGTACTTC. This gives the protein CASRLAGARYEQYF. The chain combines TRBV28 with TRBJ2-7, with 11 bases fitting TRBD2. Germline lookup yields CDR1 MDHEN and CDR2 SYDVKM. Unmatched junction bases numbered 4, after V lost 6 bases and J lost 3 bases. The CDR3 extends over 14 amino acids.

CDR3 DNA sequence: TGTGCCATCGGGACAGGGCAAGAGACCCAGTACTTC. Its protein product is CAIGTGQETQYF. This sequence joins TRBV10-3 and TRBJ2-5; 9 nucleotides agree with TRBD1. The length of the CDR3 is 12 residues. Looked up from germline, CDR1 is ENHRY and CDR2 is SYGVKD. The trim removed 8 bases at V and 2 bases at J, leaving 0 bases unmatched.

The chain has TRBV27 and TRBJ1-3; possibly TRBD1 for D (6 bases). Trimming took 6 bases from V and 3 from J, leaving 12 bases between them. This CDR3 is built from 14 residues. The germline CDR1 and CDR2 sequences are MNHEY and SMNVEV (reference sequence). CDR3 protein: CASREGGVGNTIYF. CDR3 sequence (DNA): TGTGCCAGCAGGGAAGGGGGGGTTGGAAACACCATATATTTT.

The chain combines TRBV28 with TRBJ2-7, with D perhaps matching TRBD1 (5 bases). Germline lookup yields CDR1 MDHEN and CDR2 SYDVKM. V gave up 5 bases and J gave up 3 bases, with 17 bases separating them. CDR3 length equals 15 residues. CDR3: CASSPVGSRGYEQYF. The CDR3 nucleotides are TGTGCCAGCAGTCCTGTCGGTAGTAGGGGCTACGAGCAGTACTTC.

The J gene is TRBJ2-1, the V gene TRBV6-5, with 7 bases that match TRBD2. The CDR3 consists of 15 residues. J gave up 10 bases and V 1 base, and 10 bases lay outside the gene matches. CDR1 is MNHEY, CDR2 SVGAGI, per germline. CDR3 residues: CASSYWQGGVGEQFF. CDR3 sequence (DNA): TGTGCCAGCAGTTACTGGCAGGGAGGGGTGGGGGAGCAGTTCTTC.

V gene TRBV30 combines with J gene TRBJ1-1; D is ambiguous. CDR1 is GTSNPN and CDR2 is SVGIG in the germline V gene (reference sequence). This CDR3 is built from 15 residues. The V and J ends lost 0 bases and 0 bases respectively, with 11 bases between them. DNA for the CDR3: TGTGCCTGGAGTGTACGGAGGCTTTTGAACACTGAAGCTTTCTTT. Translating gives CAWSVRRLLNTEAFF.

The rearrangement uses TRBV27 and TRBJ2-1, with 10 bases fitting TRBD2. V lost 8 bases to trimming and J lost 4 bases; unmatched junction nucleotides: 14. The CDR3 is made up of 17 amino acids. Per germline, CDR1 MNHEY and CDR2 SMNVEV (reference sequence). The CDR3 loop is CASSGVARAGGYNEQFF. The DNA of the CDR3 is TGTGCCAGCTCCGGGGTGGCCCGAGCGGGAGGGTACAATGAGCAGTTCTTC.

The rearrangement links TRBV28 to TRBJ2-3; possible D gene TRBD1, 6 bases. Germline V gene lookup returns CDR1 MDHEN and CDR2 SYDVKM. The CDR3 is 16 amino acids. V lost 2 bases and J 0 bases, leaving 12 bases between the germline ends. The CDR3 here is CASSLRDTGSTDTQYF. The CDR3 coding sequence is TGTGCCAGCAGTTTAAGGGACACCGGAAGCACAGATACGCAGTATTTT.

For the CDR3, the DNA is TGTGCCAGAGGCGGTCAAGGCTACACCTTC. It codes for CARGGQGYTF. The chain couples TRBV21-1 to TRBJ1-2. TRBV21-1 is deemed a pseudogene. This CDR3 is built from 10 residues.

CDR3 residues: CATRLGRSYEQYF. The CDR3 coding sequence is TGTGCCACCAGACTGGGGAGGAGCTACGAGCAGTACTTC. The chain combines TRBV10-3 with TRBJ2-7; D perhaps matches TRBD2 (6 bases). Trimming shortened V by 10 bases and J by 3 bases, and 16 bases separated the two germline ends. Germline CDR1 is ENHRY and CDR2 is SYGVKD. There are 13 residues in the CDR3.

V gene TRBV5-1 combines with J gene TRBJ2-1; 7 nucleotides line up with TRBD2. J gave up 7 bases and V 4 bases, and 8 bases lay outside the gene matches. Germline V lookup: CDR1 SGHRS, CDR2 YFSETQ. The CDR3 is 14 residues long. DNA of the CDR3: TGCGCCAGCAGCGGGAGGGTTCAGGGAAATGAGCAGTTCTTC. This gives the protein CASSGRVQGNEQFF.

CDR3: CASSQPGGDQPQHF. In DNA, the CDR3 is TGTGCCAGCAGCCAACCAGGGGGCGATCAGCCCCAGCATTTT. This rearrangement joins TRBV7-8 to TRBJ1-5; the match to TRBD1 covers 8 bases. V gave up 5 bases and J gave up 5 bases; unmatched junction bases: 5. The CDR3 extends over 14 amino acids. Germline CDR1 is SGHVS and CDR2 is FQNEAQ.

The chain couples TRBV11-2 to TRBJ2-3; D perhaps matches TRBD1 (6 bases). V lost 6 bases to trimming and J lost 6 bases, with 16 bases between them. Germline V gene data show CDR1 as SGHAT and CDR2 as FQNNGV. The CDR3 extends over 14 amino acids. CDR3: CASSLLFGGDTQYF. CDR3 sequence (DNA): TGTGCCAGCAGTCTTCTATTTGGGGGCGATACGCAGTATTTT.

This clone was seen a handful of times. This chain connects TRBV19 to TRBJ2-4; D possibly corresponds to TRBD1 (6 bases). In germline, CDR1 is LNHDA, CDR2 SQIVND (reference sequence). The CDR3 spans 14 residues. Trimming cost V 4 bases and J 8 bases, with 15 bases left between them. CDR3 sequence reads: CASSSYRVSYIQYF. In DNA, the CDR3 is TGTGCCAGTAGTAGCTACAGGGTTTCATACATTCAGTACTTC.

This clone was found a few times. The junction differs from germline at one of its ends, possibly a read error. V usage is TRBV7-6 and J usage is TRBJ2-5; the D is unclear. This CDR3 region has 11 residues. The germline CDR1 and CDR2 sequences are SGHVS and FNYEAQ. This CDR3 reads CASSYQETQYF. For the CDR3, the DNA is TGTGCCAGCAGCTACCAGGAGACCCAGTACTTC.

With respect to this clone: This specimen includes other DNA sequences encoding the same CDR3. The V call is TRBV5-4, the J call TRBJ2-1; 10 nucleotides match TRBD2. This CDR3 is 15 amino acids long. CDR1 is SGHNT, CDR2 YYREEE, per germline (reference sequence). Unmatched junction bases numbered 5, after V lost 0 bases and J lost 8 bases. CDR3 region: CASSLGLAGVYEQFF. As DNA, the CDR3 is TGTGCCAGCAGCTTGGGGCTAGCGGGAGTCTATGAGCAGTTCTTC.

The gene calls are TRBV27 and TRBJ2-7; perhaps TRBD2 as D (6 bases). Germline loops: CDR1 MNHEY, CDR2 SMNVEV (reference sequence). The CDR3 contains 14 residues. The V end lost 3 bases, the J end lost 4 bases, and 13 bases lay between the germline ends. CDR3 residues: CASSFRRDRYEQYF. For the CDR3, the DNA is TGTGCCAGCAGTTTTAGGAGGGATAGGTACGAGCAGTACTTC.

Worth noting for this clone: Other DNA sequences from this sample encode an identical CDR3 as well. The DNA of the CDR3 is TGTGCCAGCAGTTTAGGGCAGGGAGGGTACGAGCAGTACTTC. Translating it yields CASSLGQGGYEQYF. The V call is TRBV27, the J call TRBJ2-7, with 7 nucleotides matching TRBD2. The CDR3 contains 14 residues. Germline CDR1 and CDR2: MNHEY and SMNVEV (reference sequence). V was pared by 2 bases and J by 4 bases, with 5 bases of the junction left unmatched.

The chain joins TRBV9 to TRBJ1-2; the match to TRBD1 covers 9 bases. V gave up 0 bases and J gave up 6 bases; unmatched junction bases: 6. The germline V gene has CDR1 SGDLS and CDR2 YYNGEE. The CDR3 totals 15 residues. Here the CDR3 reads CASSVGDRDVNGYTF. Here the CDR3 DNA reads TGTGCCAGCAGCGTAGGGGACAGGGATGTGAATGGCTACACCTTC.

V and J are TRBV19 and TRBJ2-7; TRBD2 matches 8 bases. This CDR3 has 15 amino acids. Germline trimming cut 5 bases from V and 3 bases from J; bases unmatched to any gene: 9. Germline assignment: CDR1 LNHDA and CDR2 SQIVND (reference sequence). The CDR3 bases are TGTGCCAGTAGTGGGCAACTAGCGGCCCGCTACGAGCAGTACTTC. Its protein product is CASSGQLAARYEQYF.

This clone occurred once. The chain carries TRBV7-8 and TRBJ2-3, with 7 bases that match TRBD2. This CDR3 comprises 16 residues. Germline assignment: CDR1 SGHVS and CDR2 FQNEAQ. With 5 bases clipped from V and 2 bases from J, the junction kept 10 bases outside the gene matches. This CDR3 is CASSQNLAVPTDTQYF. The CDR3 DNA reads as TGTGCCAGCAGCCAAAACCTAGCGGTCCCCACAGATACGCAGTATTTT.

This clone showed up just once. The chain links TRBV29-1 to TRBJ2-2; TRBD1 is a possible D gene (6 bases). V was shortened by 2 bases and J by 3 bases, with 13 bases between the two germline ends. The CDR3 loop spans 15 amino acids. Germline V gene sequence: CDR1 SQVTM, CDR2 ANQGSEA. CDR3 bases: TGCAGCGTTGAATTCACAGGGTTTCACACCGGGGAGCTGTTTTTT. The encoded protein is CSVEFTGFHTGELFF.

V usage is TRBV19 and J usage is TRBJ2-1; D possibly corresponds to TRBD2 (6 bases). The germline V and J ends were trimmed by 1 base and 4 bases, with 11 bases remaining between them. Germline lookup yields CDR1 LNHDA and CDR2 SQIVND (reference sequence). This CDR3 has 15 residues. CDR3 DNA: TGTGCCAGTAGTATAGGCGGCGGGAAATACAATGAGCAGTTCTTC. Protein product: CASSIGGGKYNEQFF.

The chain is built from TRBV9 and TRBJ1-5; TRBD1 matches at 7 bases. V trimming: 4 bases; J trimming: 4 bases; junction bases outside the gene matches: 8. Per germline, CDR1 SGDLS and CDR2 YYNGEE. The CDR3 extends over 15 amino acids. CDR3 in amino acids: CASSLPTGSNQPQHF. The CDR3 DNA reads as TGTGCCAGCAGCCTACCGACAGGGTCAAATCAGCCCCAGCATTTT.

V and J are TRBV14 and TRBJ2-6; D unresolved. The V end lost 0 bases, the J end lost 0 bases, and 12 bases lay between the germline ends. The CDR3 loop spans 18 amino acids. The V gene's germline CDR1 is SGHDN and CDR2 FVKESK. CDR3 residues: CASSQEASRYSGANVLTF. CDR3 in DNA: TGTGCCAGCAGCCAAGAAGCTAGTAGGTACTCTGGGGCCAACGTCCTGACTTTC. Full variable domain (rest looked up from reference TRBV14 and TRBJ2-6): EAGVTQFPSHSVIEKGQTVTLRCDPISGHDNLYWYRRVMGKEIKFLLHFVKESKQDESGMPNNRFLAERTGGTYSTLKVQPAELEDSGVYFCASSQEASRYSGANVLTFGAGSRLTVL.